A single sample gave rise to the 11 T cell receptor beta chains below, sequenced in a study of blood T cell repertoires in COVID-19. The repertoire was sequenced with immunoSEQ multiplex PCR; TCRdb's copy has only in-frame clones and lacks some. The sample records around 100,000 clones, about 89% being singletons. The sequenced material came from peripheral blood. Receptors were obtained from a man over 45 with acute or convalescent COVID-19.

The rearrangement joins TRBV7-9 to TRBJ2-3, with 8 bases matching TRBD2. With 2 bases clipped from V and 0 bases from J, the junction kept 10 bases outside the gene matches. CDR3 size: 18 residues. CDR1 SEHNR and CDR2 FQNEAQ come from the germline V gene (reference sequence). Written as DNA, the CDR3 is TGTGCCAGCAGCTTAATGGGGACTAGGCTGGCTAGCACAGATACGCAGTATTTT. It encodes CASSLMGTRLASTDTQYF.

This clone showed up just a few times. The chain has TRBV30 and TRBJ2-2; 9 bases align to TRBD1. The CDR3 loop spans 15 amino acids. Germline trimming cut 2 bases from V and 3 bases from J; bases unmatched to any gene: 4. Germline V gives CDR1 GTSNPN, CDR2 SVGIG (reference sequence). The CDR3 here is CAWSNRGRDTGELFF. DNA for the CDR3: TGTGCCTGGAGTAACAGGGGGCGCGACACCGGGGAGCTGTTTTTT.

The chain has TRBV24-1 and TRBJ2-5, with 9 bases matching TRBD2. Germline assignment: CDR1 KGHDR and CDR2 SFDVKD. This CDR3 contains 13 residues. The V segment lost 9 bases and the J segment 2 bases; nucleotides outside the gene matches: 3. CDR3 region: CATQTSGQETQYF. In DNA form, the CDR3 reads TGTGCCACCCAGACTAGCGGACAAGAGACCCAGTACTTC.

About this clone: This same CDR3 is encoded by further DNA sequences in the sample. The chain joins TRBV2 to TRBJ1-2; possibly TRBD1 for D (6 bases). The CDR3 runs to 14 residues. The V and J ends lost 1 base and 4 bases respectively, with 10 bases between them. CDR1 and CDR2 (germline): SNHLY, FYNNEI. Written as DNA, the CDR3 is TGTGCCAGCAGTGAAGGGGGGCGAGGCTATGGCTACACCTTC. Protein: CASSEGGRGYGYTF.

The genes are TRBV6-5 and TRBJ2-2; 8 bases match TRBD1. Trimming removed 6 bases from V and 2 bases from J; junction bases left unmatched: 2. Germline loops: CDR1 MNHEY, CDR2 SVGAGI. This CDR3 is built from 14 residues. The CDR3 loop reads CASRDRANTGELFF. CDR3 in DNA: TGTGCCAGCAGGGACAGGGCTAACACCGGGGAGCTGTTTTTT.

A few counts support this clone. CDR3 residues: CAISELGGDQPQHF. CDR3 nucleotides: TGTGCCATCAGTGAGTTGGGAGGCGATCAGCCCCAGCATTTT. V and J are TRBV10-3 and TRBJ1-5; D is uncertain. CDR3 length: 14 amino acids. From germline, CDR1 is ENHRY and CDR2 SYGVKD. The germline V and J ends were trimmed by 1 base and 5 bases, with 9 bases remaining between them.

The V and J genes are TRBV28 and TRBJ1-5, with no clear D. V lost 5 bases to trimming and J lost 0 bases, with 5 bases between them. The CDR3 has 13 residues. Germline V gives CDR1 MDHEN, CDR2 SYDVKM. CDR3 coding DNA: TGTGCCAGCAGTATAGATAGCAATCAGCCCCAGCATTTT. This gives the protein CASSIDSNQPQHF.

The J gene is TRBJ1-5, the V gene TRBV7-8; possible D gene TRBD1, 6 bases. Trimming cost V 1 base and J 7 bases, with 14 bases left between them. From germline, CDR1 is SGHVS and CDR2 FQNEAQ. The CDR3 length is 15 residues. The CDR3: CASSLVADSGQPQHF. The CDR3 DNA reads TGTGCCAGCAGCTTAGTTGCGGACAGCGGCCAGCCCCAGCATTTT. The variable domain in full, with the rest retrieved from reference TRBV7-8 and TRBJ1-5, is GAGVSQSPRYKVAKRGQDVALRCDPISGHVSLFWYQQALGQGPEFLTYFQNEAQLDKSGLPSDRFFAERPEGSVSTLKIQRTQQEDSAVYLCASSLVADSGQPQHFGDGTRLSIL.

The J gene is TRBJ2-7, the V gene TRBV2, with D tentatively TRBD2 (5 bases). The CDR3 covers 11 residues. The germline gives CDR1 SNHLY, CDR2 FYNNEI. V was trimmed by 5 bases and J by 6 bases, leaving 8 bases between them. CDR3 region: CASSPRGEQYF. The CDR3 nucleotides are TGTGCCAGCAGTCCCCGGGGCGAGCAGTACTTC.

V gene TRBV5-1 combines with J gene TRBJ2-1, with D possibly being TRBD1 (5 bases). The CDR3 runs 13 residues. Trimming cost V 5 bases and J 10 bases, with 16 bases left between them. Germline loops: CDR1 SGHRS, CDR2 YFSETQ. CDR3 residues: CASSSGIRYEQFF. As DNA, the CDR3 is TGCGCCAGCAGTTCAGGGATAAGGTACGAGCAGTTCTTC.

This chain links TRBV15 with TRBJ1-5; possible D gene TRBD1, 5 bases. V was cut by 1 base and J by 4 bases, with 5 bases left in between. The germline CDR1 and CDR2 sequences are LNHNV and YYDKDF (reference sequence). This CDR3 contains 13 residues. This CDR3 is CATSRGQNQPQHF. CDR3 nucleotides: TGTGCCACCAGCAGAGGACAGAATCAGCCCCAGCATTTT.